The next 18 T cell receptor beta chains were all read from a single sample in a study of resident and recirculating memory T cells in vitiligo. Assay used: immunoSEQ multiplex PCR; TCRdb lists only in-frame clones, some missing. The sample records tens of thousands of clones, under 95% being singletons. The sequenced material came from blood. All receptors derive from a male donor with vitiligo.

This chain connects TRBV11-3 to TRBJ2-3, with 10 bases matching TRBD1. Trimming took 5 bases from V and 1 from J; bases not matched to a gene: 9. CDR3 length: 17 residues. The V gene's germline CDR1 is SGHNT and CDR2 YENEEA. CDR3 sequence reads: CASSPDGQGEGTDTQYF. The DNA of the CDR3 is TGTGCCAGCAGCCCAGACGGACAGGGGGAGGGCACAGATACGCAGTATTTT. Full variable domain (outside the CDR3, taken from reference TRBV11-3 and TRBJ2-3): EAGVVQSPRYKIIEKKQPVAFWCNPISGHNTLYWYLQNLGQGPELLIRYENEEAVDDSQLPKDRFSAERLKGVDSTLKIQPAELGDSAVYLCASSPDGQGEGTDTQYFGPGTRLTVL.

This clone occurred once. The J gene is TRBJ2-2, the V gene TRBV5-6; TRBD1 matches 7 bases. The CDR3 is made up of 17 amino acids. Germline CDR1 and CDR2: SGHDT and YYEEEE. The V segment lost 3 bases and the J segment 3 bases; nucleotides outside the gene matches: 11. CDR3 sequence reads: CASSWGPQTGYTGELFF. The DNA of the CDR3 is TGTGCCAGCAGCTGGGGCCCCCAGACAGGGTACACCGGGGAGCTGTTTTTT. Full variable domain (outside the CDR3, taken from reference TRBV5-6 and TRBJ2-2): DAGVTQSPTHLIKTRGQQVTLRCSPKSGHDTVSWYQQALGQGPQFIFQYYEEEERQRGNFPDRFSGHQFPNYSSELNVNALLLGDSALYLCASSWGPQTGYTGELFFGEGSRLTVL.

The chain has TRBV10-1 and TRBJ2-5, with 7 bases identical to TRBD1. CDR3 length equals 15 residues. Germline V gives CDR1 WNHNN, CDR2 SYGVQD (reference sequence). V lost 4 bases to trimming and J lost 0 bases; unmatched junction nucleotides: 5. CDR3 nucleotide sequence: TGCGCCAGCAGTGCGTCGGGACAGAACCAAGAGACCCAGTACTTC. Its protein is CASSASGQNQETQYF.

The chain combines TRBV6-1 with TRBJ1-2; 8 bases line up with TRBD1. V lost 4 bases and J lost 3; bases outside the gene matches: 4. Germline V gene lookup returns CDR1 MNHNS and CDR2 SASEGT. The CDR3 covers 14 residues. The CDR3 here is CASSVTGADYGYTF. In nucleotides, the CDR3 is TGTGCCAGCAGTGTGACAGGGGCCGACTATGGCTACACCTTC.

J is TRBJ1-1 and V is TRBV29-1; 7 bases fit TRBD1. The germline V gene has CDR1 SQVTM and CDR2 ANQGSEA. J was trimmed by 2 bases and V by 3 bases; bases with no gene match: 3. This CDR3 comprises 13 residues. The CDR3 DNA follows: TGCAGCGTTGAGGGACAGCCTAACACTGAAGCTTTCTTT. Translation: CSVEGQPNTEAFF. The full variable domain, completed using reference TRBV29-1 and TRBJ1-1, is SAVISQKPSRDICQRGTSLTIQCQVDSQVTMMFWYRQQPGQSLTLIATANQGSEATYESGFVIDKFPISRPNLTFSTLTVSNMSPEDSSIYLCSVEGQPNTEAFFGQGTRLTVV.

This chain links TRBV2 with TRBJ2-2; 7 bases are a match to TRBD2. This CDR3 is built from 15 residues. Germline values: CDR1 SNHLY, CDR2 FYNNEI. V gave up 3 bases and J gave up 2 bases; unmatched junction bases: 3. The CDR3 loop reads CASSDPSGNTGELFF. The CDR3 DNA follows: TGTGCCAGCAGTGACCCTAGCGGAAACACCGGGGAGCTGTTTTTT.

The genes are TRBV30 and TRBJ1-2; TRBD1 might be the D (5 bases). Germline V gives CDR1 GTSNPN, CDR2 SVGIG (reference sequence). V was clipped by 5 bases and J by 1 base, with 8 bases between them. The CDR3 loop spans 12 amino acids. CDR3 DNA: TGTGCCTGGGGGGGGATTAACTATGGCTACACCTTC. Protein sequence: CAWGGINYGYTF.

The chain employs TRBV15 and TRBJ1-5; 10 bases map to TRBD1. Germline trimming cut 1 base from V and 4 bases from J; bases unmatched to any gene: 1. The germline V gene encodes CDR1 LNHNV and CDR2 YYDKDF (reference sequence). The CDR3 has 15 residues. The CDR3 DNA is TGTGCCACCAGCAGAGGGACAGGGGGAAATCAGCCCCAGCATTTT. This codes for CATSRGTGGNQPQHF.

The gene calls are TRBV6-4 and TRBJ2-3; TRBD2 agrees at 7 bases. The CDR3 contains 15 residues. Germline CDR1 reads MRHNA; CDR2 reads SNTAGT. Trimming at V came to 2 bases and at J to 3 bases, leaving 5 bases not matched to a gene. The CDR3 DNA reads TGTGCCAGCAGTGACGGGGAGGGAGAAACAGATACGCAGTATTTT. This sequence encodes CASSDGEGETDTQYF.

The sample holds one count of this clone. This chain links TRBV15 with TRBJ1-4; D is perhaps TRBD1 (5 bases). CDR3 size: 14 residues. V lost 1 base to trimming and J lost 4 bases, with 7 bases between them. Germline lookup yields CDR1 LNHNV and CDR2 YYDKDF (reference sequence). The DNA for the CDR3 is TGTGCCACCAGCAGAGGACAGCATAATGAAAAACTGTTTTTT. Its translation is CATSRGQHNEKLFF.

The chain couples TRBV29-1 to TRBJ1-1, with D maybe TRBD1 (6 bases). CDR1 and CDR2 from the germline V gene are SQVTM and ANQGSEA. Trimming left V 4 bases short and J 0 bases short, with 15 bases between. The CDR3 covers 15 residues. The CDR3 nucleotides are TGCAGCGTTGGAGAGAGGACAGCCATGAACACTGAAGCTTTCTTT. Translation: CSVGERTAMNTEAFF.

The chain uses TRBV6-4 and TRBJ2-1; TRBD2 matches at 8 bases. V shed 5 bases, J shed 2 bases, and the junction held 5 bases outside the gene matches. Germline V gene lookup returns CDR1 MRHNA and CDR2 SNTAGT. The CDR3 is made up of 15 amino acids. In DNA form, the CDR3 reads TGTGCCAGCAGTCCGGCGGGAGGTACCTACAATGAGCAGTTCTTC. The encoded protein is CASSPAGGTYNEQFF.

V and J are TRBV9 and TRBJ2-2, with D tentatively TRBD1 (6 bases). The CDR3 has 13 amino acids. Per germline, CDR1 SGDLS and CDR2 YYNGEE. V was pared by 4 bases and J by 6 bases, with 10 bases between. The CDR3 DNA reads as TGTGCCAGCAGCCAGACAGGTCCCGGGGAGCTGTTTTTT. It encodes CASSQTGPGELFF.

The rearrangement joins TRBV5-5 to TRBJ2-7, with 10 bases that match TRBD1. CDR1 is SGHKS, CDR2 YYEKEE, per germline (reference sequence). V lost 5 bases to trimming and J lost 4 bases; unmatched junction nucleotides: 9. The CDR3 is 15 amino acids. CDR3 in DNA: TGTGCCAGCAGTTTCCGGGACAGGGGATTGTACGAGCAGTACTTC. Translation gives CASSFRDRGLYEQYF.

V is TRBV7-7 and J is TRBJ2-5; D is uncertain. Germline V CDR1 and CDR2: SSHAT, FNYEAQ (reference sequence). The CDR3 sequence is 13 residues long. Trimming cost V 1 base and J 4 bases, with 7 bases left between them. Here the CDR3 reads CASSLVATETQYF. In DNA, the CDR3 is TGTGCCAGCAGCTTAGTGGCAACAGAGACCCAGTACTTC.

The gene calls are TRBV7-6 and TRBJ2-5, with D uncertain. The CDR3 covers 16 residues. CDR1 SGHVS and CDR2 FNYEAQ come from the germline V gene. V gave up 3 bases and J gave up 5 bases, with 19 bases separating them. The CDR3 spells CASSLTLGGFYETQYF. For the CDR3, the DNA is TGTGCCAGCAGCTTGACCCTAGGTGGGTTTTATGAGACCCAGTACTTC.

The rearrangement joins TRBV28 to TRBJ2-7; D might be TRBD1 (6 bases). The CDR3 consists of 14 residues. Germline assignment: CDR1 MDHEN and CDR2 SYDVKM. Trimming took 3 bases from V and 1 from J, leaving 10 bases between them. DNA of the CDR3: TGTGCCAGCAGTTTCGACGACAGGTCCTACGAGCAGTACTTC. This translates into CASSFDDRSYEQYF.

Here the CDR3 DNA reads TGTGCCAGCAGCTGGGGGACAGGGGTTTCCATGAACACTGAAGCTTTCTTT. Its translation is CASSWGTGVSMNTEAFF. The rearrangement uses TRBV7-9 and TRBJ1-1, with TRBD1 matching 10 bases. From germline, CDR1 is SEHNR and CDR2 FQNEAQ (reference sequence). The ends lost 4 bases at V and 0 bases at J; junction bases unmatched: 8. The CDR3 loop spans 17 amino acids.